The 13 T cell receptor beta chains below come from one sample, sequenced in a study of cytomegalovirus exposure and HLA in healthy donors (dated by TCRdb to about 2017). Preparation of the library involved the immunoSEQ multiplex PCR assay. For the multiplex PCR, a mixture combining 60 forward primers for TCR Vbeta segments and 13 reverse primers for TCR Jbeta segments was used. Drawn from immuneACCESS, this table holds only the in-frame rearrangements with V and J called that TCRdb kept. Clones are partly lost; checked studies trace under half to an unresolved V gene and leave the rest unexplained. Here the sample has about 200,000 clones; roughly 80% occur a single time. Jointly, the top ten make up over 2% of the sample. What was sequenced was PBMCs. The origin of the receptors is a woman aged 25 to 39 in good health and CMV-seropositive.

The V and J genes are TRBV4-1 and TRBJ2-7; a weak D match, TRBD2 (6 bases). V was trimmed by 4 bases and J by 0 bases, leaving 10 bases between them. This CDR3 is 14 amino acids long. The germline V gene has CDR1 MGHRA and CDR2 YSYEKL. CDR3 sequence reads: CASSRRTTSYEQYF. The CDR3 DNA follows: TGCGCCAGCAGCCGCAGGACTACCTCCTACGAGCAGTACTTC.

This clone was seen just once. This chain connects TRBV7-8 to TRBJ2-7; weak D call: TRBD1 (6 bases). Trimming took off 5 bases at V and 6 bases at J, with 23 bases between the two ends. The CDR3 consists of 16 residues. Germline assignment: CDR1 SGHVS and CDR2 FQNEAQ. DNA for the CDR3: TGTGCCAGCAGCGTTAGGGGGACGACACTCTTAGGCGAGCAGTACTTC. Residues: CASSVRGTTLLGEQYF.

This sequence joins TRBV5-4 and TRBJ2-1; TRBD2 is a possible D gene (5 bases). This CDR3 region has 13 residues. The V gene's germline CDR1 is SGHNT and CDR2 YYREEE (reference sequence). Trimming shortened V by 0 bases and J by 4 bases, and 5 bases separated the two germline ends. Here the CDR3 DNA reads TGTGCCAGCAGCTTGGGGACTTACAATGAGCAGTTCTTC. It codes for CASSLGTYNEQFF. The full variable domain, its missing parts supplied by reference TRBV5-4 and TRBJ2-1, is ETGVTQSPTHLIKTRGQQVTLRCSSQSGHNTVSWYQQALGQGPQFIFQYYREEENGRGNFPPRFSGLQFPNYSSELNVNALELDDSALYLCASSLGTYNEQFFGPGTRLTVL.

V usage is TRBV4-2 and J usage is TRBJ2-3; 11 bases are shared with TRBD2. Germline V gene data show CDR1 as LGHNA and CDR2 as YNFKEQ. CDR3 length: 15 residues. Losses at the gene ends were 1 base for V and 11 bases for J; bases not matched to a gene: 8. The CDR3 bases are TGTGCCAGCAGCCAAGGTGCTAGCGGGGGGAGCTGGCAGTATTTT. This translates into CASSQGASGGSWQYF.

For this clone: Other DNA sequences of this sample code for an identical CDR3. The CDR3: CASSAQGTGELFF. In nucleotides, the CDR3 is TGTGCCAGCAGCGCGCAGGGAACCGGGGAGCTGTTTTTT. V usage is TRBV2 and J usage is TRBJ2-2; a weak D match, TRBD1 (5 bases). The V end was cut by 6 bases, the J end by 5 bases, with 10 bases between. CDR3 length equals 13 residues. Germline V lookup: CDR1 SNHLY, CDR2 FYNNEI.

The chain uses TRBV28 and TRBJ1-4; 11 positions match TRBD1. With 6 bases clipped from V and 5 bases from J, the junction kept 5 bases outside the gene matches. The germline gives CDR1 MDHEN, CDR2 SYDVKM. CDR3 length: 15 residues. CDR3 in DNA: TGTGCCAGCAGGGGAGGGACAGGGGGGAATGAAAAACTGTTTTTT. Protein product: CASRGGTGGNEKLFF.

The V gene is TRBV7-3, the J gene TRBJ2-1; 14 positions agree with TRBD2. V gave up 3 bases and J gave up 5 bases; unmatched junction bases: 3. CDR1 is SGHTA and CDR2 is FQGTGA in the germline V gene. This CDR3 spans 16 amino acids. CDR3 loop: CASSLTSGRADNEQFF. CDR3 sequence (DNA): TGTGCCAGCAGCTTGACTAGCGGGAGGGCAGACAATGAGCAGTTCTTC.

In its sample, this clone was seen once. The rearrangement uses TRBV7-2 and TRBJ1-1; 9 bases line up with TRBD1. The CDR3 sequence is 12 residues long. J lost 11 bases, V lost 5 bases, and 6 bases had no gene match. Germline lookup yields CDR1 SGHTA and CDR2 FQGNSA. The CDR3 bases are TGTGCCAGCAGCCAACAGGGGGCGCGGGCTTTCTTT. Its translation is CASSQQGARAFF.

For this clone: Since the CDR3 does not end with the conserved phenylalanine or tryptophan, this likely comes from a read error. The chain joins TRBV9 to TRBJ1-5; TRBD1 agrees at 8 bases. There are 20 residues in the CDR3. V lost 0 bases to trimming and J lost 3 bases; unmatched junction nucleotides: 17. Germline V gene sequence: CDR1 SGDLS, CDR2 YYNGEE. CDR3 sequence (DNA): TGTGCCAGCAGCGTAGAGCCGACATCGGACAGGGCTTGGCACAATCAGCCCCAGCATCTT. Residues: CASSVEPTSDRAWHNQPQHL.

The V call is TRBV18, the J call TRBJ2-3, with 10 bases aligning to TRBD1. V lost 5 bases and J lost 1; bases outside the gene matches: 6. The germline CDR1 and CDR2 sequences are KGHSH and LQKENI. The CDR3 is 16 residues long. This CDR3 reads CASSSSGTGGTDTQYF. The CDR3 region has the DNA TGTGCCAGCTCATCGTCCGGGACAGGGGGCACAGATACGCAGTATTTT.

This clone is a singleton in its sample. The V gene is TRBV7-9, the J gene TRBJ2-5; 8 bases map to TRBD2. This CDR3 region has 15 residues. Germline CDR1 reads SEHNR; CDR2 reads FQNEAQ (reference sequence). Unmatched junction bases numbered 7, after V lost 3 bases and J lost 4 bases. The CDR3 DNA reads TGTGCCAGCAGCTTGCTCAGCGGGAGTTCAGAGACCCAGTACTTC. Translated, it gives CASSLLSGSSETQYF.

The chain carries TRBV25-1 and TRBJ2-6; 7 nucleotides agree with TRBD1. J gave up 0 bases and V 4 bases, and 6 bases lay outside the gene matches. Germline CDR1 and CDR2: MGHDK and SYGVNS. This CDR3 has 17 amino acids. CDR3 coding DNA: TGTGCCAGCAGTGGAGGGGGCGTCAGCTCTGGGGCCAACGTCCTGACTTTC. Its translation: CASSGGGVSSGANVLTF.

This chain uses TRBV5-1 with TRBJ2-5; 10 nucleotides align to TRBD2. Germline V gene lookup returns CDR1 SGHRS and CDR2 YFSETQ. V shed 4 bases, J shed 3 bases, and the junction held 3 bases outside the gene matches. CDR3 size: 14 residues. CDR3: CASSPGLAEETQYF. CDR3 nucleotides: TGCGCCAGCAGCCCCGGACTAGCGGAAGAGACCCAGTACTTC.